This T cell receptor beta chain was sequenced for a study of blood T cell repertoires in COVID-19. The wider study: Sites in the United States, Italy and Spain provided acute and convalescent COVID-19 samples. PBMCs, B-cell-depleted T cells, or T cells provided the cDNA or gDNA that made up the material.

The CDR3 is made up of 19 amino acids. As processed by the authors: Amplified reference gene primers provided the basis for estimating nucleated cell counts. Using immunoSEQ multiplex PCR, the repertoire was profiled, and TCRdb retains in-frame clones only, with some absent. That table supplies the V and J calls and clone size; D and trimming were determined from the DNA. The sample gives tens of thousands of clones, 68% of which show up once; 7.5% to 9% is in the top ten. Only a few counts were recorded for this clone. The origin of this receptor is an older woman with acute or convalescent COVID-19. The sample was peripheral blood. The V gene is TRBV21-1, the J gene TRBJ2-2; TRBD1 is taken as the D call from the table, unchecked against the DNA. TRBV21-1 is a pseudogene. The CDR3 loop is CASSNCNRGPALNTGELFF. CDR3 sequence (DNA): TGTGCCAGCAGCAATTGTAACAGGGGGCCAGCCCTGAACACCGGGGAGCTGTTTTTT.